A single sample is the source of the 15 T cell receptor beta chains below, sequenced in a study of cytomegalovirus exposure and HLA in healthy donors. TCRdb's copy holds only in-frame clones and misses some; the assay was immunoSEQ multiplex PCR. Found here are hundreds of thousands of clones, more than 85% of them singletons; the top ten hold 12%. The sample comprised PBMCs. These receptors all come from a young man in good health and CMV-seropositive.

This clone showed up just a few times. The CDR3 reads CSVGTRDYEQYF. CDR3 nucleotides: TGCAGCGTCGGGACGAGGGACTACGAGCAGTACTTC. J is TRBJ2-7 and V is TRBV29-1; D could derive from TRBD1 or TRBD2 (5 bases each). Trimming pared 6 bases from V and 3 bases from J, leaving 12 bases between. Germline-derived CDR1 and CDR2 are SQVTM and ANQGSEA. This CDR3 is built from 12 residues.

The rearrangement joins TRBV11-2 to TRBJ1-2; 8 nucleotides align to TRBD1. The CDR3 has 12 residues. Germline CDR1 and CDR2: SGHAT and FQNNGV. J gave up 4 bases and V 5 bases, and 0 bases lay outside the gene matches. The CDR3 reads CASSTGGYGYTF. The CDR3 DNA sequence: TGTGCCAGCAGCACAGGGGGCTATGGCTACACCTTC. The complete variable domain, with remaining parts taken from reference TRBV11-2 and TRBJ1-2, reads EAGVAQSPRYKIIEKRQSVAFWCNPISGHATLYWYQQILGQGPKLLIQFQNNGVVDDSQLPKDRFSAERLKGVDSTLKIQPAKLEDSAVYLCASSTGGYGYTFGSGTRLTVV.

This chain joins TRBV28 and TRBJ1-1, with 8 positions matching TRBD1. This CDR3 is built from 14 residues. CDR1 is MDHEN and CDR2 is SYDVKM in the germline V gene. J lost 5 bases, V lost 3 bases, and 5 bases had no gene match. CDR3 residues: CASSFAGGHTEAFF. The CDR3 region has the DNA TGTGCCAGCAGTTTTGCAGGGGGCCATACTGAAGCTTTCTTT.

This chain connects TRBV5-6 to TRBJ1-4, with D perhaps TRBD1 (6 bases). Germline-derived CDR1 and CDR2 are SGHDT and YYEEEE. V was pared by 4 bases and J by 5 bases, with 15 bases between. This CDR3 comprises 15 residues. This chain's CDR3 is CASSNDGTLNEKLFF. CDR3 in DNA: TGTGCCAGCAGCAATGACGGGACATTGAATGAAAAACTGTTTTTT.

The V and J genes are TRBV25-1 and TRBJ2-1, with 8 bases aligning to TRBD1. This CDR3 contains 15 residues. Germline V gene sequence: CDR1 MGHDK, CDR2 SYGVNS. V lost 5 bases to trimming and J lost 2 bases; unmatched junction nucleotides: 5. DNA of the CDR3: TGTGCCAGCAGTTGGACAGGGTACACCTACAATGAGCAGTTCTTC. Residues: CASSWTGYTYNEQFF.

This chain links TRBV2 with TRBJ2-3, with a possible D match to TRBD2 (6 bases). With 4 bases removed from V and 3 bases from J, the gap between germline ends came to 14 bases. The CDR3 contains 15 residues. Germline V gives CDR1 SNHLY, CDR2 FYNNEI. In DNA form, the CDR3 reads TGTGCCAGCAGTGGGCAGGCGGGAAGTACAGATACGCAGTATTTT. This translates into CASSGQAGSTDTQYF. Complete variable domain (other parts from reference TRBV2 and TRBJ2-3): EPEVTQTPSHQVTQMGQEVILRCVPISNHLYFYWYRQILGQKVEFLVSFYNNEISEKSEIFDDQFSVERPDGSNFTLKIRSTKLEDSAMYFCASSGQAGSTDTQYFGPGTRLTVL.

This clone was recorded once. This sequence joins TRBV5-6 and TRBJ1-1; D is ambiguous. The CDR3 consists of 13 residues. V was pared by 0 bases and J by 1 base, with 4 bases between. Germline lookup yields CDR1 SGHDT and CDR2 YYEEEE. The CDR3 DNA follows: TGTGCCAGCAGCTTGGGTGGGAACACTGAAGCTTTCTTT. This translates into CASSLGGNTEAFF.

The chain recombines TRBV9 with TRBJ2-5; tentatively, D is TRBD1 (6 bases). This CDR3 is built from 15 residues. Deletions cut 3 bases from V and 1 base from J, with 13 bases between. Germline V gene data show CDR1 as SGDLS and CDR2 as YYNGEE. CDR3 sequence reads: CASSGGTSAQETQYF. The CDR3 nucleotides are TGTGCCAGCAGCGGGGGGACATCTGCCCAAGAGACCCAGTACTTC.

This clone was seen a handful of times. The rearrangement joins TRBV7-9 to TRBJ1-2; tentative D call: TRBD1 (6 bases). CDR3 size: 16 residues. The ends were cut back, 6 bases at V and 4 bases at J, with 21 bases in the middle. The V gene's germline CDR1 is SEHNR and CDR2 FQNEAQ (reference sequence). CDR3 loop: CASSRGEAGARYGYTF. The CDR3 DNA follows: TGTGCCAGCAGTCGCGGAGAGGCGGGGGCGCGCTATGGCTACACCTTC.

J is TRBJ2-1 and V is TRBV2; D gene unclear. CDR3 length equals 14 residues. Germline CDR1 is SNHLY and CDR2 is FYNNEI. Between the trimmed V and J ends, which lost 7 bases and 6 bases, there was a span of 16 bases. For the CDR3, the DNA is TGTGCCAGCAACGTGGACCCCCTCTCCAATGAGCAGTTCTTC. Its protein product is CASNVDPLSNEQFF.

The rearrangement uses TRBV27 and TRBJ2-1, with 7 bases that match TRBD2. Germline trimming cut 6 bases from V and 10 bases from J; bases unmatched to any gene: 9. This CDR3 comprises 13 residues. The germline CDR1 and CDR2 sequences are MNHEY and SMNVEV (reference sequence). Written as DNA, the CDR3 is TGTGCCAGCAGCCTTAGCGGGTGGTCGGAGCAGTTCTTC. Its translation: CASSLSGWSEQFF.

The J gene is TRBJ2-2, the V gene TRBV7-8, with 7 bases lining up with TRBD2. The length of the CDR3 is 16 residues. The junction had 5 bases not matched to a gene; V was cut back by 0 bases and J by 4 bases. Germline CDR1 SGHVS, CDR2 FQNEAQ. The CDR3: CASSLALTGGTGELFF. The CDR3 DNA sequence: TGTGCCAGCAGCTTAGCGCTCACGGGGGGCACCGGGGAGCTGTTTTTT. Using reference TRBV7-8 and TRBJ2-2 for the parts outside the CDR3, the full variable domain is GAGVSQSPRYKVAKRGQDVALRCDPISGHVSLFWYQQALGQGPEFLTYFQNEAQLDKSGLPSDRFFAERPEGSVSTLKIQRTQQEDSAVYLCASSLALTGGTGELFFGEGSRLTVL.

The sample holds a few counts of this clone. The chain joins TRBV4-3 to TRBJ2-7; D possibly uses TRBD1 or TRBD2 (5 bases each). The germline V and J ends were trimmed by 0 bases and 9 bases, with 12 bases remaining between them. The CDR3 is 13 residues long. Looked up from germline, CDR1 is LGHNA and CDR2 is YSLEER. The CDR3 loop is CASSQDGGSGQYF. The CDR3 region has the DNA TGCGCCAGCAGCCAAGATGGGGGAAGCGGGCAGTACTTC.

The J gene is TRBJ1-5, the V gene TRBV10-2, with unresolved D. Trimming removed 2 bases at V and 7 bases at J, with 6 bases between. Germline CDR1 is WSHSY and CDR2 is SAAADI. The CDR3 runs 12 residues. CDR3 sequence (DNA): TGCGCCAGCAGTGAGGATTGGCAGCCCCAGCATTTT. This encodes CASSEDWQPQHF.

The J gene is TRBJ1-6, the V gene TRBV2; TRBD1 matches 9 bases. In germline, CDR1 is SNHLY, CDR2 FYNNEI. The junction had 6 bases not matched to a gene; V was cut back by 10 bases and J by 8 bases. This CDR3 has 13 residues. CDR3 nucleotide sequence: TGTGCCACCCGACAGGGGGTTGATTCACCCCTCCACTTT. This encodes CATRQGVDSPLHF.